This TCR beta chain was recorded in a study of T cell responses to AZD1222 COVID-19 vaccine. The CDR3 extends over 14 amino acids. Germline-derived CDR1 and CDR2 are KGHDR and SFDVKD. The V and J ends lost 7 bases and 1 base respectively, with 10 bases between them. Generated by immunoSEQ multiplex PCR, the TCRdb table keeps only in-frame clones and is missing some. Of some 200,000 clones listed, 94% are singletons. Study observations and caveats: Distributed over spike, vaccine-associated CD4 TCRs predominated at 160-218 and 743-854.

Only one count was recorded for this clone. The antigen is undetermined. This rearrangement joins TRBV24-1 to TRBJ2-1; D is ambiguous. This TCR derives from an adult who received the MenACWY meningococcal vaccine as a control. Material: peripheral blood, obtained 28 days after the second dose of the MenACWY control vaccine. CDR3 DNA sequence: TGTGCCACCAGCTTGGGTGGGTCCTACAATGAGCAGTTCTTC. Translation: CATSLGGSYNEQFF.